This T cell receptor (beta chain) was documented in a study of cytomegalovirus exposure and HLA in healthy donors. The PCR made use of 60 Vbeta and 13 Jbeta primers. Sequencing used immunoSEQ multiplex PCR; TCRdb keeps in-frame clones, though not all of them. The sample comprises about 160,000 clones, around four fifths of which are singletons, and 1.9% rests with the top ten. The ends lost 5 bases at V and 3 bases at J; junction bases unmatched: 2. Germline assignment: CDR1 MDHEN and CDR2 SYDVKM. The CDR3 runs to 13 residues. V is TRBV28 and J is TRBJ1-2; 8 bases line up with TRBD1. Sequencing was carried out using PBMCs. The sequence was collected from a man aged 18-30 years in good health and CMV-seronegative. This chain's CDR3 is CASSEQGDYGYTF. The CDR3 coding sequence is TGTGCCAGCAGTGAACAGGGGGACTATGGCTACACCTTC.